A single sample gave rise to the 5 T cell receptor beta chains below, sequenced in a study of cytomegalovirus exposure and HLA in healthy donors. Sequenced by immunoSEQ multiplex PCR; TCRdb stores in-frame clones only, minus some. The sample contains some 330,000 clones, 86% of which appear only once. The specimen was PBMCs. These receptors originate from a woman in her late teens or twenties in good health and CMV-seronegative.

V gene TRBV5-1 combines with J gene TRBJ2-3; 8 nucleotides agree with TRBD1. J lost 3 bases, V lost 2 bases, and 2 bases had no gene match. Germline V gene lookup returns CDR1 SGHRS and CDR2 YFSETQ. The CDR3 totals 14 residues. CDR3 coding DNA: TGCGCCAGCAGCTTTGGACAGGGAACAGATACGCAGTATTTT. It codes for CASSFGQGTDTQYF.

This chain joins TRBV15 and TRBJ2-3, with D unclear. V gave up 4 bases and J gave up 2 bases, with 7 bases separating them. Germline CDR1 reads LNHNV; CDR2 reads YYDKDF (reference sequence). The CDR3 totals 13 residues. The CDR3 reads CATSMESTDTQYF. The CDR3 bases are TGTGCCACCAGCATGGAGTCCACAGATACGCAGTATTTT.

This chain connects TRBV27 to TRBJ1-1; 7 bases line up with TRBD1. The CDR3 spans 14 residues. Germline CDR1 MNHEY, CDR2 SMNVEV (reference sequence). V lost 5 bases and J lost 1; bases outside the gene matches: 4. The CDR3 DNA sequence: TGTGCCAGCAGTACCCCAGGGGGGAACACTGAAGCTTTCTTT. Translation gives CASSTPGGNTEAFF.

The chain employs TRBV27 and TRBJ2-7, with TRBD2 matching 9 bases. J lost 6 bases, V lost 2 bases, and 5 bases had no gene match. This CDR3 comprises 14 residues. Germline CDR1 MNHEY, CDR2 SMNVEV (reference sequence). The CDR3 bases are TGTGCCAGCAGTTTACTTGCTAGCGGGACCGAGCAGTACTTC. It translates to CASSLLASGTEQYF.

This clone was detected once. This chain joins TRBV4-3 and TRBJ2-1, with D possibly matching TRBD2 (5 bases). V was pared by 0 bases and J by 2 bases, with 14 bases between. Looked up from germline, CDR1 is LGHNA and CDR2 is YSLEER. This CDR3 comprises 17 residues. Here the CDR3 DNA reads TGCGCCAGCAGCCAAGATCAAGTGGGAGAAACCTACAATGAGCAGTTCTTC. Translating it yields CASSQDQVGETYNEQFF.